The 7 T cell receptor beta chains presented below share a single source sample, sequenced in a study. TCRdb independently ran MiXCR on the 5' RACE reads; one entry per CDR3 protein. The table includes several thousand distinct CDR3 sequences, 30% to 40% detected once. Sequences were obtained from tumor-infiltrating memory CD4+ T cells sorted from the breast tumor. Sample subset: memory CD4+ T cells, CD4+CD45RO+CD25-. Receptors originate from a female donor with breast cancer.

The chain links TRBV11-2 to TRBJ2-1; D unresolved. Germline CDR1 SGHAT, CDR2 FQNNGV. The CDR3 sequence is 12 residues long. Trimming pared 1 base from V and 6 bases from J, leaving 4 bases between. CDR3 amino acids: CASSLGSNEQFF. CDR3 coding DNA: TGTGCCAGCAGCTTAGGTTCCAATGAGCAGTTCTTC. Full variable domain (missing parts from reference TRBV11-2 and TRBJ2-1): EAGVAQSPRYKIIEKRQSVAFWCNPISGHATLYWYQQILGQGPKLLIQFQNNGVVDDSQLPKDRFSAERLKGVDSTLKIQPAKLEDSAVYLCASSLGSNEQFFGPGTRLTVL.

The J gene is TRBJ1-2, the V gene TRBV28; 10 positions match TRBD1. Germline V gene lookup returns CDR1 MDHEN and CDR2 SYDVKM. CDR3 size: 15 residues. V was clipped by 4 bases and J by 4 bases; unmatched bases: 6. The CDR3 DNA sequence: TGTGCCAGCAGTTCAGGGGGACAGGGGATCTATGGCTACACCTTC. As protein: CASSSGGQGIYGYTF.

The V gene is TRBV12-5, the J gene TRBJ2-1; D gene ambiguous. CDR3 length: 12 residues. V was pared by 0 bases and J by 6 bases, with 3 bases between. Germline CDR1 reads LGHNT; CDR2 reads FRNRAP. CDR3 sequence reads: CASGLVVNEQFF. CDR3 DNA: TGTGCTAGTGGTTTGGTGGTCAATGAGCAGTTCTTC. Supplemented by reference TRBV12-5 and TRBJ2-1, the full variable domain reads DARVTQTPRHKVTEMGQEVTMRCQPILGHNTVFWYRQTMMQGLELLAYFRNRAPLDDSGMPKDRFSAEMPDATLATLKIQPSEPRDSAVYFCASGLVVNEQFFGPGTRLTVL.

The chain couples TRBV7-9 to TRBJ2-1; D could derive from TRBD1 or TRBD2 (5 bases each). The V gene's germline CDR1 is SEHNR and CDR2 FQNEAQ (reference sequence). Trimming took 5 bases from V and 0 from J, leaving 11 bases between them. This CDR3 spans 15 amino acids. The CDR3 coding sequence is TGTGCCAGCAGCAATACTGGGGGCTCCTACAATGAGCAGTTCTTC. Translating gives CASSNTGGSYNEQFF.

This clonotype was detected many times. This chain joins TRBV20-1 and TRBJ2-7; D is possibly TRBD1 (5 bases). Germline V lookup: CDR1 DFQATT, CDR2 SNEGSKA (reference sequence). CDR3 length: 13 residues. Trimming stripped 7 bases from V and 0 bases from J, with 13 bases between. The CDR3 DNA reads TGCAGTGTCCCCCAGGACAACTCCTACGAGCAGTACTTC. It codes for CSVPQDNSYEQYF.

The V gene is TRBV7-9, the J gene TRBJ1-2; 8 nucleotides agree with TRBD1. V gave up 3 bases and J gave up 4 bases; unmatched junction bases: 7. The V gene's germline CDR1 is SEHNR and CDR2 FQNEAQ (reference sequence). The CDR3 loop spans 15 amino acids. CDR3 nucleotide sequence: TGTGCCAGCAGCTTTAACGACAGGGGAGGCTATGGCTACACCTTC. The encoded protein is CASSFNDRGGYGYTF.

By proportion, this clonotype is medium-sized. The chain joins TRBV7-2 to TRBJ2-1; the D gene is possibly TRBD2 (5 bases). Per germline, CDR1 SGHTA and CDR2 FQGNSA. The CDR3 runs 15 residues. The V and J ends lost 2 bases and 2 bases respectively, with 10 bases between them. CDR3 sequence: CASSLSEGPYNEQFF. CDR3 in DNA: TGTGCCAGCAGCTTAAGTGAGGGTCCCTACAATGAGCAGTTCTTC.